This T cell receptor (beta chain) came from a study of T-cell reconstitution after alpha-beta-depleted transplantation in children. It was with unique molecular identifiers that the TCRbeta library was prepared. MiXCR, applied by TCRdb to the PCR reads, yields one record per CDR3 protein. This table has some 200,000 distinct CDR3 sequences, 8% to 9.5% appearing once. This clonotype was seen many times. This material consisted of PBMCs from the stem cell graft donor, taken from the stem cell graft. The sequence was collected from a human donor who donated a stem cell graft to a child with acute lymphoblastic leukemia.

CDR3 nucleotide sequence: TGTGCCAGCAGTTTGACTCCTTCGTGGGGCACAGATACGCAGTATTTT. Protein sequence: CASSLTPSWGTDTQYF. The chain is built from TRBV12-3 or TRBV12-4 and TRBJ2-3; no firm D call. Between the trimmed V and J ends, which lost 3 bases and 1 base, there was a span of 14 bases. The CDR3 is 16 amino acids.